Included here is one T cell receptor (beta chain) sequence, with context. The data were obtained in a study of shared clonotypes between healthy human individuals. Produced via immunoSEQ multiplex PCR; TCRdb's table is partial and in-frame only. In the table there are roughly 1,600,000 clones, approximately 98.5% of which are singletons. Germline V lookup: CDR1 MDHEN, CDR2 SYDVKM. The CDR3 totals 15 residues. V was clipped by 6 bases and J by 7 bases; unmatched bases: 14. This clonotype originated in a man between 25 and 39 years old in good health. The chain is built from TRBV28 and TRBJ1-2; 7 bases are shared with TRBD1. Sequencing was carried out using naive CD4+ T cells sorted from blood. Regarding subset: CD45RA+ positively selected. The CDR3 spells CASSLEDRRRSGYTF. Here the CDR3 DNA reads TGTGCCAGCAGCCTAGAGGACAGGCGAAGAAGTGGCTACACCTTC.